These 22 T cell receptor beta chains were all obtained from the same sample, sequenced in a study of blood T cells in healthy people across ages. A second about 7 to 12 cycle PCR used barcoded and J-beta primers. TCRdb analysed the 5' RACE reads with MiXCR anew, one entry per CDR3 protein. The sample lists roughly 1,500,000 distinct CDR3 sequences, about 35% occurring once. Sequencing was carried out using blood. The source of these receptors is a woman in her 30s in good health.

The V gene is TRBV7-9, the J gene TRBJ1-5; TRBD1 matches at 11 bases. Germline V CDR1 and CDR2: SEHNR, FQNEAQ (reference sequence). J gave up 6 bases and V 4 bases, and 8 bases lay outside the gene matches. The CDR3 is made up of 16 amino acids. CDR3 nucleotide sequence: TGTGCCAGCAGCTCTCGGACAGGGGGCATCGGTCAGCCCCAGCATTTT. It is translated as CASSSRTGGIGQPQHF.

The chain recombines TRBV5-1 with TRBJ1-5; 8 bases match TRBD1. The junction had 18 bases not matched to a gene; V was cut back by 4 bases and J by 0 bases. Germline V gives CDR1 SGHRS, CDR2 YFSETQ. The CDR3 is 20 residues long. CDR3 protein: CASSPKSTGTGPYSNQPQHF. In nucleotides, the CDR3 is TGCGCCAGCAGCCCTAAATCAACCGGGACAGGACCATATAGCAATCAGCCCCAGCATTTT.

The chain is built from TRBV20-1 and TRBJ1-5, with D perhaps TRBD1 (6 bases). Per germline, CDR1 DFQATT and CDR2 SNEGSKA (reference sequence). The length of the CDR3 is 12 residues. Trimming took 4 bases from V and 10 from J, leaving 14 bases between them. The CDR3 reads CSATSKGEPQHF. CDR3 nucleotides: TGCAGTGCTACAAGTAAGGGGGAACCCCAGCATTTT.

The CDR3 DNA follows: TGTGCCAGCAGCCCTCCTGGCGGGCATATCACAGATACGCAGTATTTT. Translated, it gives CASSPPGGHITDTQYF. This chain joins TRBV4-2 and TRBJ2-3; D possibly corresponds to TRBD2 (5 bases). The CDR3 extends over 16 amino acids. Trimming took 4 bases from V and 2 from J, leaving 16 bases between them. Germline CDR1 LGHNA, CDR2 YNFKEQ.

This clonotype was picked up many times. The chain recombines TRBV7-3 with TRBJ2-1; D might be TRBD2 (5 bases). There are 17 residues in the CDR3. The V gene lost 2 bases and the J gene lost 6 bases, with 20 bases spanning the gap. The germline V gene encodes CDR1 SGHTA and CDR2 FQGTGA. Written as DNA, the CDR3 is TGTGCCAGCAGCTTAGGGTACGGGGAGTCGGGAAGCAATGAGCAGTTCTTC. This gives the protein CASSLGYGESGSNEQFF. Using reference TRBV7-3 and TRBJ2-1 for the parts outside the CDR3, the full variable domain is GAGVSQTPSNKVTEKGKYVELRCDPISGHTALYWYRQSLGQGPEFLIYFQGTGAADDSGLPNDRFFAVRPEGSVSTLKIQRTERGDSAVYLCASSLGYGESGSNEQFFGPGTRLTVL.

Details on this clonotype: A single base separates this from a much larger clone, so it may be a read error. The chain recombines TRBV12-3 or TRBV12-4 with TRBJ2-6; tentative D call: TRBD1 (6 bases). V was shortened by 6 bases and J by 2 bases, with 8 bases between the two germline ends. This CDR3 region has 14 residues. CDR3 sequence reads: CASSHRAGANVLTF. The CDR3 DNA follows: TGTGCCAGCAGCCACAGGGCTGGGGCCAACGTCCTGACTTTC.

The V and J genes are TRBV19 and TRBJ2-3; 9 bases align to TRBD1. This CDR3 is built from 15 residues. The J segment lost 4 bases and the V segment lost 2 bases, leaving 4 bases of the junction unmatched. Germline values: CDR1 LNHDA, CDR2 SQIVND (reference sequence). The chain's CDR3 is CASSIRDRVSDTQYF. CDR3 nucleotides: TGTGCCAGTAGTATAAGGGACAGGGTGTCAGATACGCAGTATTTT.

The chain employs TRBV6-1 and TRBJ2-3, with 7 bases that match TRBD2. Germline CDR1 MNHNS, CDR2 SASEGT. V lost 11 bases to trimming and J lost 1 base; unmatched junction nucleotides: 12. The CDR3 runs 15 residues. The CDR3 protein is CAARSGDVGTDTQYF. DNA of the CDR3: TGTGCCGCGAGAAGCGGGGATGTCGGCACAGATACGCAGTATTTT.

The chain uses TRBV20-1 and TRBJ2-1; 10 bases map to TRBD2. This CDR3 has 16 residues. J was trimmed by 4 bases and V by 5 bases; bases with no gene match: 11. Germline assignment: CDR1 DFQATT and CDR2 SNEGSKA (reference sequence). The CDR3 region has the DNA TGCAGTGCTCCGCCGAGCGGGGGGGTGGGATACAATGAGCAGTTCTTC. Amino acids: CSAPPSGGVGYNEQFF.

This clonotype has more than one count but fewer than ten. The CDR3 sequence: CASSLRREDEQFF. The CDR3 DNA reads as TGTGCCAGCAGTTTAAGGCGGGAGGACGAGCAGTTCTTC. This chain connects TRBV2 to TRBJ2-1; TRBD2 agrees at 8 bases. The CDR3 has 13 residues. Germline loops: CDR1 SNHLY, CDR2 FYNNEI. V trimming: 5 bases; J trimming: 10 bases; junction bases outside the gene matches: 7.

V and J are TRBV5-5 and TRBJ1-1; D is unclear. The CDR3 has 16 amino acids. Germline CDR1 reads SGHKS; CDR2 reads YYEKEE (reference sequence). Trimming cost V 4 bases and J 1 base, with 17 bases left between them. CDR3 in amino acids: CASSTRGSLGNTEAFF. CDR3 coding DNA: TGTGCCAGCAGCACCCGGGGATCGTTAGGGAACACTGAAGCTTTCTTT.

The rearrangement links TRBV20-1 to TRBJ2-1; 11 positions match TRBD2. The CDR3 runs 16 residues. The germline CDR1 and CDR2 sequences are DFQATT and SNEGSKA (reference sequence). V lost 1 base to trimming and J lost 2 bases; unmatched junction nucleotides: 4. The CDR3 is CSARGSGGVPYNEQFF. Here the CDR3 DNA reads TGCAGTGCTAGAGGTAGCGGGGGGGTCCCCTACAATGAGCAGTTCTTC.

This clonotype came up many times. V is TRBV20-1 and J is TRBJ2-6, with D perhaps given as TRBD1 or TRBD2 (6 bases each). The CDR3 extends over 18 amino acids. The germline gives CDR1 DFQATT, CDR2 SNEGSKA (reference sequence). Trimming pared 3 bases from V and 0 bases from J, leaving 18 bases between. The CDR3: CSASTGRGGTSGANVLTF. The CDR3 DNA sequence: TGCAGTGCTAGTACCGGCAGGGGAGGAACCTCTGGGGCCAACGTCCTGACTTTC.

The V call is TRBV29-1, the J call TRBJ1-2; D is perhaps TRBD1 (5 bases). V lost 6 bases to trimming and J lost 0 bases, with 11 bases between them. From germline, CDR1 is SQVTM and CDR2 ANQGSEA. This CDR3 is built from 13 residues. The CDR3: CSVRQHSNYGYTF. CDR3 bases: TGCAGCGTACGACAGCACTCTAACTATGGCTACACCTTC. Full variable domain (outside the CDR3, taken from reference TRBV29-1 and TRBJ1-2): SAVISQKPSRDICQRGTSLTIQCQVDSQVTMMFWYRQQPGQSLTLIATANQGSEATYESGFVIDKFPISRPNLTFSTLTVSNMSPEDSSIYLCSVRQHSNYGYTFGSGTRLTVV.

This clonotype has only one observation. V is TRBV7-9 and J is TRBJ1-1; perhaps TRBD1 as D (5 bases). The CDR3 runs 13 residues. The ends were cut back, 6 bases at V and 5 bases at J, with 13 bases in the middle. The germline V gene encodes CDR1 SEHNR and CDR2 FQNEAQ (reference sequence). CDR3 in amino acids: CASSFMRGTEAFF. Here the CDR3 DNA reads TGTGCCAGCAGTTTTATGAGGGGAACTGAAGCTTTCTTT.

This clonotype turned up a few times. The chain recombines TRBV7-9 with TRBJ2-5; possible D gene TRBD1, 6 bases. Germline CDR1 SEHNR, CDR2 FQNEAQ (reference sequence). The CDR3 consists of 17 residues. Trimming took off 3 bases at V and 4 bases at J, with 21 bases between the two ends. In DNA form, the CDR3 reads TGTGCCAGCAGCTTCTCTCCCCCGGGACACCCCAGAGAGACCCAGTACTTC. It specifies CASSFSPPGHPRETQYF.

The chain uses TRBV20-1 and TRBJ2-7, with D perhaps matching TRBD2 (7 bases). Trimming pared 1 base from V and 2 bases from J, leaving 9 bases between. Germline V CDR1 and CDR2: DFQATT, SNEGSKA (reference sequence). This CDR3 spans 13 amino acids. The CDR3 DNA reads TGCAGTGCTAGAGTCGGGGGGCCCTACGAGCAGTACTTC. Protein: CSARVGGPYEQYF.

This chain uses TRBV11-2 with TRBJ2-1, with TRBD2 identical over 11 bases. The J segment lost 5 bases and the V segment lost 5 bases, leaving 5 bases of the junction unmatched. Germline CDR1 SGHAT, CDR2 FQNNGV. The CDR3 has 15 residues. CDR3 loop: CASSRQGLADNEQFF. CDR3 bases: TGTGCCAGCAGCCGACAGGGACTAGCGGACAATGAGCAGTTCTTC.

J is TRBJ2-3 and V is TRBV28, with no clear D. Trimming removed 6 bases at V and 0 bases at J, with 10 bases between. Germline V gene data show CDR1 as MDHEN and CDR2 as SYDVKM. This CDR3 contains 14 residues. The CDR3 spells CASSLHSSTDTQYF. CDR3 bases: TGTGCCAGCAGCTTACACTCCAGCACAGATACGCAGTATTTT.

The V call is TRBV10-3, the J call TRBJ1-6; maybe TRBD1 (6 bases). CDR3 length: 17 amino acids. The V and J ends lost 2 bases and 2 bases respectively, with 13 bases between them. Germline-derived CDR1 and CDR2 are ENHRY and SYGVKD. As DNA, the CDR3 is TGTGCCATCAGTGAGGGGCAGGGGAGGACCTATAATTCACCCCTCCACTTT. Its protein product is CAISEGQGRTYNSPLHF.

This clonotype was counted many times. The gene calls are TRBV7-2 and TRBJ2-1, with TRBD2 as a possible D gene (6 bases). CDR3 length: 15 amino acids. Between the trimmed V and J ends, which lost 5 bases and 0 bases, there was a span of 11 bases. Germline V gives CDR1 SGHTA, CDR2 FQGNSA. CDR3 in amino acids: CASSAGTSSYNEQFF. The CDR3 nucleotides read TGTGCCAGCAGCGCGGGGACCAGCTCCTACAATGAGCAGTTCTTC. Based on the CDR3 plus reference TRBV7-2 and TRBJ2-1, the full variable domain is GAGVSQSPSNKVTEKGKDVELRCDPISGHTALYWYRQSLGQGLEFLIYFQGNSAPDKSGLPSDRFSAERTGGSVSTLTIQRTQQEDSAVYLCASSAGTSSYNEQFFGPGTRLTVL.

The V gene is TRBV11-1, the J gene TRBJ1-1, with D possibly matching TRBD1 (6 bases). Germline assignment: CDR1 SGHAT and CDR2 FQDESV (reference sequence). The CDR3 spans 18 residues. With 5 bases removed from V and 6 bases from J, the gap between germline ends came to 28 bases. The CDR3 nucleotides are TGTGCCAGCAGCCTGGAAGGTTGGGGACACTCTAAGTGGGCTGAAGCTTTCTTT. Translating gives CASSLEGWGHSKWAEAFF.